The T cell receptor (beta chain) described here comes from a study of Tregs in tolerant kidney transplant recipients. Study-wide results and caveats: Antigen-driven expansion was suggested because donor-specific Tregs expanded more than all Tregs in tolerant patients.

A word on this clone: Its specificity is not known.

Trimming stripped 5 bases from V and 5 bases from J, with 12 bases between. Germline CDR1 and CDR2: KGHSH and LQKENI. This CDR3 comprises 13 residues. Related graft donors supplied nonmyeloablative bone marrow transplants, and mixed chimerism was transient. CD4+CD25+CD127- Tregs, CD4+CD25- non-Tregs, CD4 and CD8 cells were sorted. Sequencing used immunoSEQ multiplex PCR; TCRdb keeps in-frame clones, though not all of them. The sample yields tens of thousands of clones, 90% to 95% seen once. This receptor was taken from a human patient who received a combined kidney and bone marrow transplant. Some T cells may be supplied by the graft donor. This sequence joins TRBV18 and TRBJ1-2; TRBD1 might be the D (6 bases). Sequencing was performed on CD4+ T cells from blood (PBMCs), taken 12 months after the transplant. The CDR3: CASSGNREYGYTF. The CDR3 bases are TGTGCCAGCTCAGGGAACAGGGAATATGGCTACACCTTC.